This T cell receptor (beta chain) was sequenced during a study of cytomegalovirus exposure and HLA in healthy donors. For the study at large: About 82 million unique TCRs from HLA-typed donors were held in an early release of data.

This clone is a singleton in its sample. What it binds is unknown. CDR3 length: 14 residues. V gave up 9 bases and J gave up 5 bases, with 19 bases separating them. Germline V gene lookup returns CDR1 SNHLY and CDR2 FYNNEI. Regarding the study as a whole: The study found most TCR sequences rare, yet found some public TCRs in many donors. TCR beta chains numbering some 160 were designated cytomegalovirus-associated.

The PCR contained 60 Vbeta and 13 Jbeta primers. Under the authors' procedure: Later reanalysis found 80 million or so unique TCR beta chains, around 9.9 million of them shared. Sequencing used immunoSEQ multiplex PCR; TCRdb keeps in-frame clones, though not all of them. V and J calls and clone size come straight from that table; D and trimming were deduced from the DNA. The profile shows some 180,000 clones, 82% of them singletons. Input material: PBMCs. The origin of this receptor is a woman aged 18-29 years in good health and CMV-seronegative. The chain has TRBV2 and TRBJ2-5, with D maybe TRBD1 (6 bases). CDR3 loop: CASSHEPGEETQYF. The CDR3 DNA reads TGTGCCAGTAGTCACGAGCCAGGGGAGGAGACCCAGTACTTC.